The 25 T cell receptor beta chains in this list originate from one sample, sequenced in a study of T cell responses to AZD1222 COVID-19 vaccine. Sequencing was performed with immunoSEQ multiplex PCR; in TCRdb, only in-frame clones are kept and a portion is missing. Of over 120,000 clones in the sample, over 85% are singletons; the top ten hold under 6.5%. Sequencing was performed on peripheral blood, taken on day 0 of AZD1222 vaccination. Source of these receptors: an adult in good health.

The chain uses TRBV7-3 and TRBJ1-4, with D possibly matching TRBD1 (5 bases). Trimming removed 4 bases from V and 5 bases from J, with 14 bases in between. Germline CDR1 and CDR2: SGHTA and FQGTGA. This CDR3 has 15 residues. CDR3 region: CASSSRQLLNEKLFF. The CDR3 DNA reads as TGTGCCAGCAGCTCCCGACAGCTATTAAATGAAAAACTGTTTTTT.

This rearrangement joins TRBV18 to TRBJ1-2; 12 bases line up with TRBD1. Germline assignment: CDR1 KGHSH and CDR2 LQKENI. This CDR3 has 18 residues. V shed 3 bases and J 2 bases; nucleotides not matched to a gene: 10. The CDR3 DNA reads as TGTGCCAGCTCACCCGGGACAGGGGGCCGCCACCTGAACTATGGCTACACCTTC. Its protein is CASSPGTGGRHLNYGYTF.

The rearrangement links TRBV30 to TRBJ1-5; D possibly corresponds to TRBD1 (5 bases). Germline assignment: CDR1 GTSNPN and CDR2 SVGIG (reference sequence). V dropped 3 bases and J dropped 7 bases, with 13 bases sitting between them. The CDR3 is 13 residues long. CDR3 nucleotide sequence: TGTGCCTGGAGGGCGCAGGGTTACCAGCCCCAGCATTTT. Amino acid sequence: CAWRAQGYQPQHF.

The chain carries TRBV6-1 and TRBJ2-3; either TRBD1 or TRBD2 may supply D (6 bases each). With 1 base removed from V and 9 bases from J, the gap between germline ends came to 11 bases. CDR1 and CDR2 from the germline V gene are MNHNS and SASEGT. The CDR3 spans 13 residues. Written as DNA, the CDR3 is TGTGCCAGCAGTGAAGGGGGGGCATGGACGCAGTATTTT. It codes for CASSEGGAWTQYF.

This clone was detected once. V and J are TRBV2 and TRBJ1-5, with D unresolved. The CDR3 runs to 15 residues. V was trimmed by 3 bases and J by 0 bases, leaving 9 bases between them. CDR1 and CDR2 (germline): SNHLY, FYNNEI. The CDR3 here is CASSELGFSNQPQHF. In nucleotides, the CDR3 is TGTGCCAGCAGTGAGCTGGGGTTTAGCAATCAGCCCCAGCATTTT.

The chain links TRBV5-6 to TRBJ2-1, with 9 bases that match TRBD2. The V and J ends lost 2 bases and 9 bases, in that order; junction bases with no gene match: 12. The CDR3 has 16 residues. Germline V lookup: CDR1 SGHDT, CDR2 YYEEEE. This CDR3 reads CASSFGSLAGLGEQFF. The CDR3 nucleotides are TGTGCCAGCAGCTTCGGGTCCCTAGCGGGACTCGGTGAGCAGTTCTTC.

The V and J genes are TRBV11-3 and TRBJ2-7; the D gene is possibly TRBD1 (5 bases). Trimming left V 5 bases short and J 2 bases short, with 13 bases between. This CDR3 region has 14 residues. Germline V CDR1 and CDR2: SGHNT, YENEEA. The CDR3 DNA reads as TGTGCCAGCAGCCCAGGACACGGAGCCTACGAGCAGTACTTC. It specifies CASSPGHGAYEQYF.

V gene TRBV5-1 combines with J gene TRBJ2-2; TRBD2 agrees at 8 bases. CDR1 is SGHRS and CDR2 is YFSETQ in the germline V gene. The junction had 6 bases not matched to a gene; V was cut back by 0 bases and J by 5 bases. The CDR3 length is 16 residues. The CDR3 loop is CASSLVLAGNTGELFF. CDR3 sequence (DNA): TGCGCCAGCAGCTTGGTTCTAGCGGGCAATACCGGGGAGCTGTTTTTT.

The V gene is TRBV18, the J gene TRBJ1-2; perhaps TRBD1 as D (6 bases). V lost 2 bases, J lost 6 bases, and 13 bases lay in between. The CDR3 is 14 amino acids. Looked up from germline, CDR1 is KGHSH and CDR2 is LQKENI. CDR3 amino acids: CASSPEGGTHGYTF. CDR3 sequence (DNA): TGTGCCAGCTCACCAGAAGGGGGAACGCATGGCTACACCTTC.

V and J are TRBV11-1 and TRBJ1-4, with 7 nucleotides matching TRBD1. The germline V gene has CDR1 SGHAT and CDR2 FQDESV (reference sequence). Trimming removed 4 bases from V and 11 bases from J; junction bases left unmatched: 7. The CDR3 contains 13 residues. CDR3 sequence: CASSWSTGEKLFF. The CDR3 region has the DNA TGTGCCAGCAGCTGGTCTACAGGGGAGAAACTGTTTTTT.

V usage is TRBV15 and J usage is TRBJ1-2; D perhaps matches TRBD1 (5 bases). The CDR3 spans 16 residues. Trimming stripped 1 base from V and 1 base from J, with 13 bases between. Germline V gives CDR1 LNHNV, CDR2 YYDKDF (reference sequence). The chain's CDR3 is CATSRARTGVNYGYTF. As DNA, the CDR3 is TGTGCCACCAGCAGAGCCCGTACGGGGGTTAACTATGGCTACACCTTC.

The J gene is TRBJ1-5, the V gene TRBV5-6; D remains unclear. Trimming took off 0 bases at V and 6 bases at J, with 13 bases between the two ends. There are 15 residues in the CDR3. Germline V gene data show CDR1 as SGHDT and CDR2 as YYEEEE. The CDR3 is CASSLAKSYSQPQHF. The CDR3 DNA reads TGTGCCAGCAGCTTGGCCAAATCCTACAGTCAGCCCCAGCATTTT.

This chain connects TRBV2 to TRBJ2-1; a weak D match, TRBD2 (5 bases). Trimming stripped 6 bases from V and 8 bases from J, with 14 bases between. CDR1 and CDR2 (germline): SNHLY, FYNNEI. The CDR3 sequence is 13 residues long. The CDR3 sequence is CASRRVPGDEQFF. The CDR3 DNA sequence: TGTGCCAGCAGGAGGGTCCCGGGCGATGAGCAGTTCTTC.

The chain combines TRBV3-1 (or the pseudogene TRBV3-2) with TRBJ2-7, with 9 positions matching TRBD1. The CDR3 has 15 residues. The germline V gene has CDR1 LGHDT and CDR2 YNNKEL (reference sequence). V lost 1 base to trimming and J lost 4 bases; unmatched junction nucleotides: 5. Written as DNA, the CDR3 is TGTGCCAGCAGCCAAGCTTGGACAGGGGAATACGAGCAGTACTTC. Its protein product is CASSQAWTGEYEQYF.

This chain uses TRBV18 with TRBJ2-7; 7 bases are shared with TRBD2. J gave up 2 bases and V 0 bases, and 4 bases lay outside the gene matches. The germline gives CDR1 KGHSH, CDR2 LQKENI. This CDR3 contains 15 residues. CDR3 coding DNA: TGTGCCAGCTCACCACCTGACGGGAGGACCTACGAGCAGTACTTC. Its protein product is CASSPPDGRTYEQYF.

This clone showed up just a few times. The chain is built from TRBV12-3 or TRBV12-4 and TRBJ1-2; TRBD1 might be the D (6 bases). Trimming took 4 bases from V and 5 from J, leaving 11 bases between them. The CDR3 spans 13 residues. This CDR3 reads CASSWTAAYGYTF. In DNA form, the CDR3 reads TGTGCCAGCAGTTGGACAGCAGCTTATGGCTACACCTTC.

The CDR3 loop reads CASSQDGIGRAYNEQFF. The CDR3 nucleotides are TGTGCCAGCAGCCAAGATGGAATCGGGAGGGCCTACAATGAGCAGTTCTTC. The chain links TRBV3-1 (or the pseudogene TRBV3-2) to TRBJ2-1; 8 bases fit TRBD2. The V segment lost 0 bases and the J segment 2 bases; nucleotides outside the gene matches: 6. Per the germline V gene, CDR1 is LGHDT and CDR2 is YNNKEL (reference sequence). The CDR3 is made up of 17 amino acids.

CDR3 sequence: CASSRGGGRSGNTIYF. CDR3 sequence (DNA): TGTGCCAGCAGCCGAGGGGGAGGGCGTAGTGGAAACACCATATATTTT. The chain has TRBV4-2 and TRBJ1-3; perhaps TRBD1 as D (6 bases). CDR1 and CDR2 (germline): LGHNA, YNFKEQ. V lost 4 bases and J lost 3, with 16 bases in between. The CDR3 is 16 residues long.

The CDR3 DNA reads as TGTGCCAGCAGCCCCTTTAGCGGGAAATCCTACAATGAGCAGTTCTTC. The encoded protein is CASSPFSGKSYNEQFF. This rearrangement joins TRBV7-9 to TRBJ2-1; the match to TRBD2 covers 8 bases. After removal of 5 bases from V and 1 base from J, the junction contained 7 bases not matched to a gene. The CDR3 loop spans 16 amino acids. Germline-derived CDR1 and CDR2 are SEHNR and FQNEAQ (reference sequence).

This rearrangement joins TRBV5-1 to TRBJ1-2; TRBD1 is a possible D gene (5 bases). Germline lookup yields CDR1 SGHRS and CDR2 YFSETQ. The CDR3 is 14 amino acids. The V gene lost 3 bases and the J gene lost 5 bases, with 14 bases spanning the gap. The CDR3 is CASSSAGTVYGYTF. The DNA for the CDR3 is TGCGCCAGCAGCTCGGCCGGGACTGTATATGGCTACACCTTC.

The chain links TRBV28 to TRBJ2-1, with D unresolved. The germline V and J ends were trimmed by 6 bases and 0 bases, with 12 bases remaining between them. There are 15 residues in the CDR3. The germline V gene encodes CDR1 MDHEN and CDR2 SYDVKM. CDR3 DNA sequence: TGTGCCAGCAGCTACCGGTGGCTCTCCTACAATGAGCAGTTCTTC. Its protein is CASSYRWLSYNEQFF.

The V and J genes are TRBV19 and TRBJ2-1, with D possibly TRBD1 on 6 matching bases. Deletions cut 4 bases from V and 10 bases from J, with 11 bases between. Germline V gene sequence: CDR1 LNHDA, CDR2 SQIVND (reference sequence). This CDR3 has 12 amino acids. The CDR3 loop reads CASSTSGTEQFF. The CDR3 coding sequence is TGTGCCAGTAGTACTTCCGGGACAGAGCAGTTCTTC.

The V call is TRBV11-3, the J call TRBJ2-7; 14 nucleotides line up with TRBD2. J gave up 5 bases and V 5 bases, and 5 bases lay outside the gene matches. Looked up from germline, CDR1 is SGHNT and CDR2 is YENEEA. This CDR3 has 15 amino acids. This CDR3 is CASSRLAGGADEQYF. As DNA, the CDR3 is TGTGCCAGCAGCCGACTAGCGGGAGGGGCTGACGAGCAGTACTTC.

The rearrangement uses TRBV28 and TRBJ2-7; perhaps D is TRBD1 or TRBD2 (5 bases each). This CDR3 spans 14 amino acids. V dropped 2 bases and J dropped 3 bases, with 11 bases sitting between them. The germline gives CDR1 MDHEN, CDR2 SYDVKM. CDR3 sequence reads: CASSLGFGGYEQYF. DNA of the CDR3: TGTGCCAGCAGTTTAGGGTTTGGGGGCTACGAGCAGTACTTC.

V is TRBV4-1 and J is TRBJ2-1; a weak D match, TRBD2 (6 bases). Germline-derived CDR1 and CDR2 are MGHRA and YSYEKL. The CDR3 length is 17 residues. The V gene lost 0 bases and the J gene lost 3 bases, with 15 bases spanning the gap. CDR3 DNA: TGCGCCAGCAGCCAAGATCATCCAGCGGGTCTCTACAATGAGCAGTTCTTC. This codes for CASSQDHPAGLYNEQFF.